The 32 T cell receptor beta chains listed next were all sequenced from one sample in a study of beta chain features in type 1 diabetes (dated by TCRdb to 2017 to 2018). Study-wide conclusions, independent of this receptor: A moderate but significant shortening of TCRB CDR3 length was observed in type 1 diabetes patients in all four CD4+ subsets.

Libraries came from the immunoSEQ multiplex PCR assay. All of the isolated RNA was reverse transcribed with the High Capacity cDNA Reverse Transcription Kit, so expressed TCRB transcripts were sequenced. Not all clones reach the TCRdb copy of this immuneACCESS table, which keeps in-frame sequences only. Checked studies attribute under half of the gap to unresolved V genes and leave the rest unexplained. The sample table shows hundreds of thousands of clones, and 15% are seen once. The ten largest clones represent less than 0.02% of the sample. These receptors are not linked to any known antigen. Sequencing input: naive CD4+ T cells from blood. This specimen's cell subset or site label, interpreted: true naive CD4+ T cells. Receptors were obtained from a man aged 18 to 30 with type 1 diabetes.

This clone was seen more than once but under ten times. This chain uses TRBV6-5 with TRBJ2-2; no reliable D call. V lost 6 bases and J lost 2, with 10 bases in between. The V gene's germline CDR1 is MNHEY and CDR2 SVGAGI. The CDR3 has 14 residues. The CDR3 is CASRRFFNTGELFF. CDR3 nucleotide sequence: TGTGCCAGCAGGCGCTTTTTTAACACCGGGGAGCTGTTTTTT.

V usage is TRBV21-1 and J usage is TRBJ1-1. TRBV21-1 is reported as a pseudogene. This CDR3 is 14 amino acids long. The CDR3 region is CASIGEGGNTEAFF. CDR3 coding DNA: TGTGCCAGCATTGGTGAGGGCGGAAACACTGAAGCTTTCTTT.

The CDR3: CSVWGGHNQPQHF. CDR3 nucleotide sequence: TGCAGCGTCTGGGGGGGCCACAATCAGCCCCAGCATTTT. This sequence joins TRBV29-1 and TRBJ1-5; D possibly corresponds to TRBD1 (6 bases). Germline CDR1 and CDR2: SQVTM and ANQGSEA. The CDR3 totals 13 residues. V was pared by 6 bases and J by 3 bases, with 12 bases between.

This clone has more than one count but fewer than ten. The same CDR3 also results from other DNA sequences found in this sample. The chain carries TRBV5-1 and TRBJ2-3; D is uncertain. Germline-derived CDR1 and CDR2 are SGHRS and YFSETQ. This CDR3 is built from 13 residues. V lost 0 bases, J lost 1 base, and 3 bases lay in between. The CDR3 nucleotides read TGCGCCAGCAGCTTGGCCGGCACAGATACGCAGTATTTT. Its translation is CASSLAGTDTQYF.

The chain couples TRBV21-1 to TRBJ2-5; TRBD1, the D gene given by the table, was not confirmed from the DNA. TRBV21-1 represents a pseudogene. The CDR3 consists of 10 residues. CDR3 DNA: TGTGCCAGCCCCCGAGGGGGCCAGTACTTC. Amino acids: CASPRGGQYF.

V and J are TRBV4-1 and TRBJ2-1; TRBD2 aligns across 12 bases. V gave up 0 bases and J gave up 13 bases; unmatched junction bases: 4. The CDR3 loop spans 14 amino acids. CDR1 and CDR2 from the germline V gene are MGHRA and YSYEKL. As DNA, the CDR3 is TGCGCCAGCAGCCAAGAGGGGACTAGCGGGCCTCAGTTCTTC. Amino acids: CASSQEGTSGPQFF.

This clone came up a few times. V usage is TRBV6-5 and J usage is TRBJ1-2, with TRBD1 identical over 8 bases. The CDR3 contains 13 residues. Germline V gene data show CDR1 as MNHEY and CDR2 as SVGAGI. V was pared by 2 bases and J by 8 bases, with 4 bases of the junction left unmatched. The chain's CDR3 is CASSYGRGRGYTF. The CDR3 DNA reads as TGTGCCAGCAGTTACGGCAGGGGGCGAGGCTACACCTTC.

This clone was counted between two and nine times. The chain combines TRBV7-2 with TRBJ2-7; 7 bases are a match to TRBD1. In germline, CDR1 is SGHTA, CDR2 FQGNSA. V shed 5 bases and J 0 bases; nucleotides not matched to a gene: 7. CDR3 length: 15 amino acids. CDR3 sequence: CASSEPGQSSYEQYF. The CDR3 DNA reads TGTGCCAGCAGCGAGCCGGGACAGAGCTCCTACGAGCAGTACTTC.

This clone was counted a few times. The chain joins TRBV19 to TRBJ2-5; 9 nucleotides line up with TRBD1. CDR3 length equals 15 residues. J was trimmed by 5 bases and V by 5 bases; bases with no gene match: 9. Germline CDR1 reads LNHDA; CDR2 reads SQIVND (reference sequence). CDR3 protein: CASSRGDRVRETQYF. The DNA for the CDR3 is TGTGCCAGTAGTCGAGGGGACAGGGTAAGGGAGACCCAGTACTTC.

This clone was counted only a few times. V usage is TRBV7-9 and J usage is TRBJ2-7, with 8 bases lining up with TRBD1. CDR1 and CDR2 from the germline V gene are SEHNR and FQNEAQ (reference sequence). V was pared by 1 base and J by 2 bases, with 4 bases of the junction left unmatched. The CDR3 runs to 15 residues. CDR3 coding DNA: TGTGCCAGCAGCTTAGGGACAGGGCGAACCTACGAGCAGTACTTC. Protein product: CASSLGTGRTYEQYF.

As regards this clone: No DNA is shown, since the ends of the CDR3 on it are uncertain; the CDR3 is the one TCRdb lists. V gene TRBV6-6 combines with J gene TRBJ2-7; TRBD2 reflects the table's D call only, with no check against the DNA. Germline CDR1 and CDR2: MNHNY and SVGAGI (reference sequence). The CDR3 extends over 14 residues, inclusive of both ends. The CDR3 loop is CASSSSDWVWEQYF.

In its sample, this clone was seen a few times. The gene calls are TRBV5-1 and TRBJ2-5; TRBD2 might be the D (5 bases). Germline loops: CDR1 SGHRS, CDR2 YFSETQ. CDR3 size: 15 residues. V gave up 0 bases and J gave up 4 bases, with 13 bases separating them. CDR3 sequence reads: CASSLVAGGGETQYF. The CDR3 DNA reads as TGCGCCAGCAGCTTGGTTGCAGGAGGCGGAGAGACCCAGTACTTC.

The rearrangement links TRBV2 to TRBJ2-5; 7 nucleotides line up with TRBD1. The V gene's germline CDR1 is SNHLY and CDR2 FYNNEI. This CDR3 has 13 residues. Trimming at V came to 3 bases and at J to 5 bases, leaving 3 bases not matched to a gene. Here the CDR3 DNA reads TGTGCCAGCAGTGAGACAGGGCACGAGACCCAGTACTTC. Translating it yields CASSETGHETQYF.

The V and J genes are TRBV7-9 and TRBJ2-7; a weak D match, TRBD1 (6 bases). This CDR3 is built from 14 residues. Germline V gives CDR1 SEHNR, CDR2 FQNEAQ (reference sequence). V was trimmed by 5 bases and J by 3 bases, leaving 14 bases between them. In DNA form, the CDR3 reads TGTGCCAGCAGCCGAGGACAGTTTGTCTACGAGCAGTACTTC. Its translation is CASSRGQFVYEQYF.

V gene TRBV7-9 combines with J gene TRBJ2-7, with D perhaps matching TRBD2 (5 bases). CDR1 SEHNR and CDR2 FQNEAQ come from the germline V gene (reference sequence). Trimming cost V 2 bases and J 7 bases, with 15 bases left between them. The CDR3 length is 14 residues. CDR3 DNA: TGTGCCAGCAGCTTACGGACTTCGGGCGGGGAGCAGTACTTC. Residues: CASSLRTSGGEQYF. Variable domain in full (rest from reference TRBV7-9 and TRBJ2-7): DTGVSQNPRHKITKRGQNVTFRCDPISEHNRLYWYRQTLGQGPEFLTYFQNEAQLEKSRLLSDRFSAERPKGSFSTLEIQRTEQGDSAMYLCASSLRTSGGEQYFGPGTRLTVT.

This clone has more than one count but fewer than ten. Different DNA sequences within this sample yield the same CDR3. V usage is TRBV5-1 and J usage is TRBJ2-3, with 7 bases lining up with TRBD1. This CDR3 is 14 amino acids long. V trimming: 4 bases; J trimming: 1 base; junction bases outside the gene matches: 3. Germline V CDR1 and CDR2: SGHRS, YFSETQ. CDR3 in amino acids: CASSPGTGTDTQYF. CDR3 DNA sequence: TGCGCCAGCAGCCCGGGGACAGGCACAGATACGCAGTATTTT.

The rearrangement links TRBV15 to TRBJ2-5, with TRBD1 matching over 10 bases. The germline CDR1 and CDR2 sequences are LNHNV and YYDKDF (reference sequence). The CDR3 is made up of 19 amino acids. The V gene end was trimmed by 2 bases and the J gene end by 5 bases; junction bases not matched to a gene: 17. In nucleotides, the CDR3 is TGTGCCACCAGCAGACGGACAGGGGGTAGTTATAGGGCGTGGGAGACCCAGTACTTC. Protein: CATSRRTGGSYRAWETQYF. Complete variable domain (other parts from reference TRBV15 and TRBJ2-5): DAMVIQNPRYQVTQFGKPVTLSCSQTLNHNVMYWYQQKSSQAPKLLFHYYDKDFNNEADTPDNFQSRRPNTSFCFLDIRSPGLGDTAMYLCATSRRTGGSYRAWETQYFGPGTRLLVL.

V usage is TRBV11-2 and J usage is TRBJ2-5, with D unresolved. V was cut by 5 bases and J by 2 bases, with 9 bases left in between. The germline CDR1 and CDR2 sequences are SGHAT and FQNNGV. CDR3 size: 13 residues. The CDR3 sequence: CASSPIPQETQYF. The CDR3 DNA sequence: TGTGCCAGCAGCCCTATTCCGCAAGAGACCCAGTACTTC.

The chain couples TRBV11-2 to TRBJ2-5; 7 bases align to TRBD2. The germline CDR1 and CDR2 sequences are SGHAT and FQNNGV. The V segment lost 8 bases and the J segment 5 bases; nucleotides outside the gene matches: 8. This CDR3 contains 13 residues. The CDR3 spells CASRRLASETQYF. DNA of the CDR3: TGTGCCAGCCGACGACTAGCTTCGGAGACCCAGTACTTC.

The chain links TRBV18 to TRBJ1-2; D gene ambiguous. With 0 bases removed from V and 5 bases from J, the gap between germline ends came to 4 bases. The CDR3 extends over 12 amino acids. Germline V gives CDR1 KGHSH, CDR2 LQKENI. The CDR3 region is CASSPPEYGYTF. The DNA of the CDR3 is TGTGCCAGCTCACCACCCGAGTATGGCTACACCTTC. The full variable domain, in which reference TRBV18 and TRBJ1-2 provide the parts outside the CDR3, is NAGVMQNPRHLVRRRGQEARLRCSPMKGHSHVYWYRQLPEEGLKFMVYLQKENIIDESGMPKERFSAEFPKEGPSILRIQQVVRGDSAAYFCASSPPEYGYTFGSGTRLTVV.

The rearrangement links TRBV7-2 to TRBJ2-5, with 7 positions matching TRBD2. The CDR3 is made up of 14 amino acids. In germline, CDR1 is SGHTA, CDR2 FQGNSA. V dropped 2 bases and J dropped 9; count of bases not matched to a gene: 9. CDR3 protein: CASSLSDSRGAQYF. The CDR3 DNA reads TGTGCCAGCAGCTTAAGTGACTCCCGGGGGGCCCAGTACTTC.

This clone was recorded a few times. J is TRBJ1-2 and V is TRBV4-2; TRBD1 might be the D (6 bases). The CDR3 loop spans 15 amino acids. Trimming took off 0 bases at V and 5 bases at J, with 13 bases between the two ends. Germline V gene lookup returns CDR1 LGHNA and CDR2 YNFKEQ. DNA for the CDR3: TGTGCCAGCAGCCAAGATCTGGGGGCGGTTTATGGCTACACCTTC. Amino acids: CASSQDLGAVYGYTF.

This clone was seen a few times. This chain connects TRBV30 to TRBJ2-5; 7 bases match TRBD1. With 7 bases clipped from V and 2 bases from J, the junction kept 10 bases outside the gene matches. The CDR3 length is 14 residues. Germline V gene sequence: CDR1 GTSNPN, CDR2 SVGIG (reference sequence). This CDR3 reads CASTGDRKQETQYF. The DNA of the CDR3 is TGTGCCTCCACAGGGGACAGAAAACAAGAGACCCAGTACTTC.

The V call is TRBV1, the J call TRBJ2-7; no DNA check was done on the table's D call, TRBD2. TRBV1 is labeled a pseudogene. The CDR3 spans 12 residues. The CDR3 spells CTSGGLGGEQYF. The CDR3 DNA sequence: TGCACCAGCGGGGGACTAGGTGGCGAGCAGTACTTC.

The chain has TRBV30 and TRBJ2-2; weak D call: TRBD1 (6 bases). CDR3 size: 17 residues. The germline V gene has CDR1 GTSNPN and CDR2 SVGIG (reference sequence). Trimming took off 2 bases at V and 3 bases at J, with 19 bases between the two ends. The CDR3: CAWSRGTNGPYTGELFF. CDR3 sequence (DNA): TGTGCCTGGAGTAGGGGGACAAACGGGCCCTACACCGGGGAGCTGTTTTTT.

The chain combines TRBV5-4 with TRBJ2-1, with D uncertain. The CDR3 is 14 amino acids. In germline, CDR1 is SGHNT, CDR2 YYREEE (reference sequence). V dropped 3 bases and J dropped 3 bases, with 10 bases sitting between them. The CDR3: CASSSPEYYNEQFF. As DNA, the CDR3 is TGTGCCAGCAGCTCCCCTGAGTACTACAATGAGCAGTTCTTC.

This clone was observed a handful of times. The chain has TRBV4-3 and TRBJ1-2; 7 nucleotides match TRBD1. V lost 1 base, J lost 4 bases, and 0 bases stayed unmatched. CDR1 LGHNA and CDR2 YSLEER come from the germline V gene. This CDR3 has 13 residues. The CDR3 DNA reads TGCGCCAGCAGCCAAGGGACAGGCTATGGCTACACCTTC. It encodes CASSQGTGYGYTF.

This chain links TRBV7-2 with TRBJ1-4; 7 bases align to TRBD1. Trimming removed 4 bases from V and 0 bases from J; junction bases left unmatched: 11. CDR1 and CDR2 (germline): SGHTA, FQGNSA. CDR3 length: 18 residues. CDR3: CASSSLGTETSTNEKLFF. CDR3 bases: TGTGCCAGCAGCTCCCTTGGGACAGAAACTTCAACTAATGAAAAACTGTTTTTT.

The CDR3 sequence: CSVERQESPEAFF. The CDR3, as DNA: TGCAGCGTTGAGAGACAGGAATCTCCTGAAGCTTTCTTT. The chain combines TRBV29-1 with TRBJ1-1; possibly TRBD1 for D (6 bases). Germline CDR1 SQVTM, CDR2 ANQGSEA. CDR3 length: 13 residues. Trimming stripped 3 bases from V and 6 bases from J, with 14 bases between.

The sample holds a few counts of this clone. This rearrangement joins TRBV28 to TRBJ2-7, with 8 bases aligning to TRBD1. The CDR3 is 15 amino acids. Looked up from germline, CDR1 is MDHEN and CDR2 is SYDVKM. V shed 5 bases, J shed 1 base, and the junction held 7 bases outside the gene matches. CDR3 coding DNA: TGTGCCAGCAGTCACGGACAGGGTATGTCCTACGAGCAGTACTTC. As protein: CASSHGQGMSYEQYF. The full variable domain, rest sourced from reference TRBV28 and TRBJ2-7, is DVKVTQSSRYLVKRTGEKVFLECVQDMDHENMFWYRQDPGLGLRLIYFSYDVKMKEKGDIPEGYSVSREKKERFSLILESASTNQTSMYLCASSHGQGMSYEQYFGPGTRLTVT.

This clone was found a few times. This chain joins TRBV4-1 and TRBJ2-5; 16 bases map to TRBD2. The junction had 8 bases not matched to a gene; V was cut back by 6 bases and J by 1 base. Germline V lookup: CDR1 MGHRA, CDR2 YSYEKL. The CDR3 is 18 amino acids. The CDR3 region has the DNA TGCGCCAGCAGTCCCGGGACTAGCGGGGGGGCGTTCCAAGAGACCCAGTACTTC. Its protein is CASSPGTSGGAFQETQYF.

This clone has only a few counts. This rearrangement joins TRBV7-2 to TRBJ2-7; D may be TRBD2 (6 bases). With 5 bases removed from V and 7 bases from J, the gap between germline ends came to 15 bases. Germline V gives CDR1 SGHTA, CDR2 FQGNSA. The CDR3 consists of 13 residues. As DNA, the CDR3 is TGTGCCAGCAGCCTTAGCGGAGAGGGGGAGCAGTACTTC. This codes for CASSLSGEGEQYF.